This T cell receptor beta chain originates from a study of T-cell reconstitution after alpha-beta-depleted transplantation in children. There are many counts of this clonotype. Germline V gene lookup returns CDR1 SQVTM and CDR2 ANQGSEA. Trimming cost V 7 bases and J 4 bases; bases outside gene matches: 12. This CDR3 is 15 amino acids long. Preparation of the TCRbeta library involved a method that used unique molecular identifiers. One entry per CDR3 protein, called by TCRdb with MiXCR from the PCR reads. Of under 450,000 distinct CDR3 sequences in the sample, about an eighth were seen once. The source material was PBMCs, sampled from the stem cell graft. This chain uses TRBV29-1 with TRBJ2-2, with TRBD1 identical over 7 bases. This sequence was found in a human donor who donated a stem cell graft to a child with Fanconi anemia. CDR3 amino acids: CSAGQASRATGELFF. As DNA, the CDR3 is TGCAGCGCCGGACAGGCAAGTCGTGCCACCGGGGAGCTGTTTTTT.